These T cell receptor beta chains were read from a single sample in a study of T cell responses to AZD1222 COVID-19 vaccine. The assay was immunoSEQ multiplex PCR, and TCRdb's table has in-frame clones only and misses some. The table records about 190,000 clones, approximately 91% of them present only once. The sequencing here drew on peripheral blood, taken on day 0 of AZD1222 vaccination. The source is an adult in good health. Both conserved end residues are part of each CDR3. D genes are given only for firm matches. Part of the rows lack a size; the others show once, few, many or a class for expanded clones.

j_call | clone_size | d_call | v_call | cdr3_aa | cdr3_nt
TRBJ2-7 | . | TRBD2 | TRBV3-1/TRBV3-2 | CASSHPLAGGPYEQYF | TGTGCCAGCAGCCACCCTCTAGCGGGGGGGCCCTACGAGCAGTACTTC
TRBJ2-1 | . | . | TRBV5-1 | CASSLDLASATEQFF | TGCGCCAGCAGTTTGGATCTTGCGTCGGCTACTGAGCAGTTCTTC
TRBJ2-3 | . | . | TRBV7-8 | CASSLSPDTQYF | TGTGCCAGCAGCTTGTCCCCAGATACGCAGTATTTT
TRBJ2-7 | . | TRBD1 | TRBV6-5 | CASSRLRGQREQYF | TGTGCCAGCAGCCGACTCAGGGGGCAGCGGGAGCAGTACTTC
TRBJ2-3 | . | . | TRBV7-2 | CASSSGQGFSTDTQYF | TGTGCCAGCAGCTCCGGACAAGGCTTTAGCACAGATACGCAGTATTTT
TRBJ2-3 | . | . | TRBV4-1 | CASSQRQDTQYF | TGCGCCAGCAGCCAGAGACAGGATACGCAGTATTTT
TRBJ1-3 | . | . | TRBV19 | CASGVFSGNTIYF | TGTGCCAGCGGGGTGTTCTCCGGAAACACCATATATTTT
TRBJ2-5 | . | . | TRBV11-2 | CASSLFVGQYF | TGTGCCAGCAGCTTATTCGTAGGACAGTACTTC
TRBJ1-1 | few | . | TRBV3-1/TRBV3-2 | CASSHAGMGTEAFF | TGTGCCAGCAGCCATGCAGGGATGGGAACTGAAGCTTTCTTT
TRBJ2-1 | . | . | TRBV28 | CASRRTYSHEQFF | TGTGCCAGCAGACGGACCTACTCCCATGAGCAGTTCTTC
TRBJ2-1 | . | . | TRBV5-1 | CASRQGDYYNEQFF | TGCGCCAGCAGGCAGGGGGACTACTACAATGAGCAGTTCTTC
TRBJ1-3 | . | . | TRBV7-9 | CASSSDRNSGNTIYF | TGTGCCAGCAGCTCCGACCGTAACTCTGGAAACACCATATATTTT
TRBJ1-5 | few | . | TRBV9 | CASSPGGISNQPQHF | TGTGCCAGCAGCCCGGGGGGGATTAGCAATCAGCCCCAGCATTTT
TRBJ2-7 | . | . | TRBV5-4 | CASSLDVSYEQYF | TGTGCCAGCAGCTTGGACGTCTCCTACGAGCAGTACTTC
TRBJ1-3 | . | . | TRBV5-1 | CASSLGQAGNTIYF | TGCGCCAGCAGCTTGGGACAAGCCGGAAACACCATATATTTT
TRBJ2-3 | . | TRBD2 | TRBV9 | CASSEASGSYLGDTQYF | TGTGCCAGCAGCGAAGCTAGCGGGAGCTATTTGGGGGATACGCAGTATTTT
TRBJ1-2 | once | TRBD1 | TRBV5-8 | CASSPGTAYGYTF | TGTGCCAGCAGCCCAGGGACAGCCTATGGCTACACCTTC
TRBJ1-2 | . | . | TRBV5-1 | CASSLAARDLYGYTF | TGCGCCAGCAGCTTGGCGGCTCGCGACCTCTATGGCTACACCTTC
TRBJ1-1 | . | TRBD1 | TRBV4-2 | CASSQGTGGRGTEAFF | TGTGCCAGCAGCCAAGGGACAGGGGGCAGGGGCACTGAAGCTTTCTTT
TRBJ1-1 | . | . | TRBV11-2 | CASSPKAFGTTKAFF | TGTGCCAGCAGCCCGAAAGCGTTTGGGACAACAAAAGCTTTCTTT
TRBJ1-2 | . | . | TRBV7-3 | CASSSGRGGYTF | TGTGCCAGCAGCTCCGGCAGGGGCGGCTACACCTTC
TRBJ2-2 | . | TRBD1 | TRBV27 | CASTGTDYTGELFF | TGTGCCAGCACCGGGACAGATTACACCGGGGAGCTGTTTTTT
TRBJ2-3 | . | . | TRBV27 | CASSLSRADTQYF | TGTGCCAGCAGTTTGTCCAGGGCAGATACGCAGTATTTT
TRBJ1-2 | . | . | TRBV24-1 | CATSEGTGYGYTF | TGTGCCACCAGTGAAGGGACGGGCTATGGCTACACCTTC
TRBJ2-7 | . | TRBD2 | TRBV29-1 | CSFRLAGAYEQYF | TGCAGCTTCCGACTAGCGGGTGCCTACGAGCAGTACTTC
TRBJ1-6 | . | TRBD1 | TRBV7-8 | CASSSFGQENSPLHF | TGTGCCAGCAGTTCATTCGGACAGGAGAATTCACCCCTCCACTTT
TRBJ2-7 | . | TRBD1 | TRBV11-2 | CASSSQAGTGVYEQYF | TGTGCCAGCAGCTCCCAGGCCGGGACAGGGGTCTACGAGCAGTACTTC